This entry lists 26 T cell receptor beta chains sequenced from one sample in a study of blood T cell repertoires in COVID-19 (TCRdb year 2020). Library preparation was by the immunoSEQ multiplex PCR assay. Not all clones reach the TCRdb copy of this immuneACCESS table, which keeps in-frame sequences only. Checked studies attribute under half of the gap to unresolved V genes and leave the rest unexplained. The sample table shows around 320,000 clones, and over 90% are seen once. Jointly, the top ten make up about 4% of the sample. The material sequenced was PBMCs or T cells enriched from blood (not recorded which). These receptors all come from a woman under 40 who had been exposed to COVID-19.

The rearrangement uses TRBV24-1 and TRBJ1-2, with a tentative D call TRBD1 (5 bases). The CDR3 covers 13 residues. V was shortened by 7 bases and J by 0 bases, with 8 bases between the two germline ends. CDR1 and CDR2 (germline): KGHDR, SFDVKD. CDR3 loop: CATRAGANYGYTF. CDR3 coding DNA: TGTGCCACCAGGGCGGGGGCTAACTATGGCTACACCTTC.

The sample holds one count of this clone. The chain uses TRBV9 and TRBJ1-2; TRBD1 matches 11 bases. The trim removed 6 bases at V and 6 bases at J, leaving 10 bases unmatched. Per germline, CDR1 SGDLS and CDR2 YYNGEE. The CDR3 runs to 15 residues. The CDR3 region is CASTRTGGARNGYTF. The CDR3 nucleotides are TGTGCCAGCACCAGGACAGGGGGCGCACGTAATGGCTACACCTTC.

As DNA, the CDR3 is TGTGCCAGCAGTTTTGCCTACTCCTACGAGCAGTACTTC. As protein: CASSFAYSYEQYF. This rearrangement joins TRBV12-3 or TRBV12-4 to TRBJ2-7, with D hard to call. Trimming left V 3 bases short and J 0 bases short, with 6 bases between. CDR3 length: 13 residues.

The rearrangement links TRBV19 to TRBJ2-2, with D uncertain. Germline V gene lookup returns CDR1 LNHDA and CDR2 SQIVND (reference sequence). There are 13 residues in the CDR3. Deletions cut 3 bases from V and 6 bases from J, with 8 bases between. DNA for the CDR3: TGTGCCAGTAGTATCGGCACAGCCGGGGAGCTGTTTTTT. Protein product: CASSIGTAGELFF.

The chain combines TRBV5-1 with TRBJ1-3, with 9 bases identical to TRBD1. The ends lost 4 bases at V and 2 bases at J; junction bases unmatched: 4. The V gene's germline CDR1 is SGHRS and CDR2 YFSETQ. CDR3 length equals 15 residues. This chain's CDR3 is CASSLGDRAGNTIYF. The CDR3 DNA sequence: TGCGCCAGCAGCCTGGGGGACAGGGCTGGAAACACCATATATTTT.

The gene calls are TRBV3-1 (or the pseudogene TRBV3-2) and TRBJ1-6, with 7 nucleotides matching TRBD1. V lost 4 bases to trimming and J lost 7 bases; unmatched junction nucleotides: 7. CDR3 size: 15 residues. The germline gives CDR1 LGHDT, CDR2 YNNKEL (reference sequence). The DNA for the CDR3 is TGTGCCAGCAGCCCTCTGGACAGGCCCAATTCACCCCTCCACTTT. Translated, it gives CASSPLDRPNSPLHF.

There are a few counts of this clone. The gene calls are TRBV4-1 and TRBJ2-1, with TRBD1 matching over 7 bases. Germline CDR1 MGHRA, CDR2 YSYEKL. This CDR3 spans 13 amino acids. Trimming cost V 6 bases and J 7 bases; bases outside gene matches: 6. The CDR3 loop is CASSKNRGNEQFF. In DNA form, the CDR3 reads TGCGCCAGCAGTAAAAACAGGGGTAATGAGCAGTTCTTC.

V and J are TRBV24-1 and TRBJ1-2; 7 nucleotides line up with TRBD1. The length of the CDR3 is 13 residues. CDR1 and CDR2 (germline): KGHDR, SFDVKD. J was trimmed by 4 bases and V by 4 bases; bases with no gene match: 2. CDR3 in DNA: TGTGCCACCAGTGACGGGACAGCCTATGGCTACACCTTC. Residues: CATSDGTAYGYTF.

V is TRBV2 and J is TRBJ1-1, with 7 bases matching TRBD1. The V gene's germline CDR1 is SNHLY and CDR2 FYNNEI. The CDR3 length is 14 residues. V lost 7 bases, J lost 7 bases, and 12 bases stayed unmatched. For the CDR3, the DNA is TGTGCCAGCACTCCACAGGGGTGGAGTGATGAAGCTTTCTTT. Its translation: CASTPQGWSDEAFF.

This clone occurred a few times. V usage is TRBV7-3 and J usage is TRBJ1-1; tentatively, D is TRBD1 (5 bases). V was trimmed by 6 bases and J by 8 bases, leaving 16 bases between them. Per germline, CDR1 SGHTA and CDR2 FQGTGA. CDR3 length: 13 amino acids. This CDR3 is CASSPSAGVEAFF. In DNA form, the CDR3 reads TGTGCCAGCAGTCCATCGGCGGGGGTCGAAGCTTTCTTT.

The CDR3 sequence is CASSPRDTRSATQYF. DNA for the CDR3: TGTGCCAGCAGCCCACGGGACACACGATCTGCCACCCAGTACTTC. V usage is TRBV5-6 and J usage is TRBJ2-5, with D maybe TRBD1 (6 bases). The CDR3 is 15 amino acids. Trimming shortened V by 4 bases and J by 8 bases, and 21 bases separated the two germline ends. Germline assignment: CDR1 SGHDT and CDR2 YYEEEE.

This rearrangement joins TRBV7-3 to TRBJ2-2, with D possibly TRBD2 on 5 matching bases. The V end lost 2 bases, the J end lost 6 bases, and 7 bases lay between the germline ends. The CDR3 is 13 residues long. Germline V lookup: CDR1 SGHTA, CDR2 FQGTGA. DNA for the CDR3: TGTGCCAGCAGCTTAGAGGGTGCCGGGGAGCTGTTTTTT. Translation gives CASSLEGAGELFF.

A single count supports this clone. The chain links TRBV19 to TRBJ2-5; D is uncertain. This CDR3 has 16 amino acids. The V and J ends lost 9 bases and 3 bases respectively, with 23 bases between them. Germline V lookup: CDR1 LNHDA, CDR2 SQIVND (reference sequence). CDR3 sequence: CASTLWRNYRKETQYF. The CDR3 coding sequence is TGTGCCAGCACCCTTTGGCGTAACTATAGAAAAGAGACCCAGTACTTC.

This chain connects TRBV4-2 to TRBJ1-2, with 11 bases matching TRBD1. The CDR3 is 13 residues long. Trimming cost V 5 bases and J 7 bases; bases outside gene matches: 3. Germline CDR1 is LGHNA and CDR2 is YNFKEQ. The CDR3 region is CASSSGQGGGYTF. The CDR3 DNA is TGTGCCAGCAGCTCGGGACAGGGGGGTGGCTACACCTTC.

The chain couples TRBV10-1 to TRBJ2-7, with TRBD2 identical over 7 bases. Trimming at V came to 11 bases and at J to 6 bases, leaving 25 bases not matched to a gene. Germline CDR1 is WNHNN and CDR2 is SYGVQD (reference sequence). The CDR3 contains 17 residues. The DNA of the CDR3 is TGCGCCGGATGGGGGAGCGGGACCATACTTGTCATGGGCGAGCAGTACTTC. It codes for CAGWGSGTILVMGEQYF.

CDR3 protein: CASSPHVNYGYTF. The CDR3 DNA is TGTGCCAGCAGCCCACACGTTAACTATGGCTACACCTTC. The chain is built from TRBV7-9 and TRBJ1-2; D gene ambiguous. CDR3 size: 13 residues. Germline CDR1 and CDR2: SEHNR and FQNEAQ (reference sequence). Trimming removed 5 bases from V and 1 base from J, with 8 bases in between.

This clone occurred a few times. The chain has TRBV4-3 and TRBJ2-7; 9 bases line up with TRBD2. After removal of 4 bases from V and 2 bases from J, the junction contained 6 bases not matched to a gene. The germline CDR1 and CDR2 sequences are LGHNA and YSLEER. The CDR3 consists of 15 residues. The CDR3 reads CASSLAAGGTYEQYF. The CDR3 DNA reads TGCGCCAGCAGCCTAGCGGCGGGGGGGACCTACGAGCAGTACTTC.

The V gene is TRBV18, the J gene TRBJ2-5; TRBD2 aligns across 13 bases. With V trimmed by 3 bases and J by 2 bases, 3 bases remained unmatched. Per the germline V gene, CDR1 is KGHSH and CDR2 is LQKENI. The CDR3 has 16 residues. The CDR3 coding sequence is TGTGCCAGCTCACCGGTGGGACTAGCGGGACAAGAGACCCAGTACTTC. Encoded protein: CASSPVGLAGQETQYF.

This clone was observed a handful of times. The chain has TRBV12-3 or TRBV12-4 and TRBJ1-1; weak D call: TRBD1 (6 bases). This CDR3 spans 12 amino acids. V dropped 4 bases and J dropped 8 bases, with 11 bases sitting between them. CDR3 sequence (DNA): TGTGCCAGCAGTTACACACAGGGCGAAGCTTTCTTT. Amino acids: CASSYTQGEAFF.

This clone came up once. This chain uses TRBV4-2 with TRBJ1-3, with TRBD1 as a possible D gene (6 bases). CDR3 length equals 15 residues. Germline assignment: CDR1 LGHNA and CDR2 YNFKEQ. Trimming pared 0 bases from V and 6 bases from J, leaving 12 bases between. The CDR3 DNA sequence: TGTGCCAGCAGCCAAGAAACAGGGAAGGCAAACACCATATATTTT. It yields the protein CASSQETGKANTIYF.

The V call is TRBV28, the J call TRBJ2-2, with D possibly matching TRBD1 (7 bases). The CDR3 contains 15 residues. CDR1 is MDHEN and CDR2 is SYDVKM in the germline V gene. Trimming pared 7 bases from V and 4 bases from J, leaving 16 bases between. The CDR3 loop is CASTWRGRGTGELFF. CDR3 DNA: TGTGCCAGCACCTGGAGGGGGCGGGGCACCGGGGAGCTGTTTTTT.

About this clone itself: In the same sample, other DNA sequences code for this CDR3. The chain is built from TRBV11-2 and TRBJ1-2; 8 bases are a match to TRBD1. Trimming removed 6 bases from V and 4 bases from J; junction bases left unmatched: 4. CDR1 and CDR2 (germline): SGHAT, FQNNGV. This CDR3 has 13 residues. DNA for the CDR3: TGTGCCAGCAGTACGACAGGGGCCTATGGCTACACCTTC. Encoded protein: CASSTTGAYGYTF. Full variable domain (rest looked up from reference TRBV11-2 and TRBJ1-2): EAGVAQSPRYKIIEKRQSVAFWCNPISGHATLYWYQQILGQGPKLLIQFQNNGVVDDSQLPKDRFSAERLKGVDSTLKIQPAKLEDSAVYLCASSTTGAYGYTFGSGTRLTVV.

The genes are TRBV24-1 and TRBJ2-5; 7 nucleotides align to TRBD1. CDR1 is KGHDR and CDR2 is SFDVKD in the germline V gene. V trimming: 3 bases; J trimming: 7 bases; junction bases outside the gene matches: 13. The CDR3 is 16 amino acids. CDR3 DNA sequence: TGTGCCACCAGTGATGTGACAGGGAGCTGGGAAGGGACCCAGTACTTC. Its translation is CATSDVTGSWEGTQYF.

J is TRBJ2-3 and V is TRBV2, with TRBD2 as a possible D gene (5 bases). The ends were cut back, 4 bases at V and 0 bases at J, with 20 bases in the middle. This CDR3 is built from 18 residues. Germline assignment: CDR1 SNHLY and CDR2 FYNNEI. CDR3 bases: TGTGCCAGCAGTGTGTCGAGGGCTCGCTTCACTAGCACAGATACGCAGTATTTT. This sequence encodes CASSVSRARFTSTDTQYF.

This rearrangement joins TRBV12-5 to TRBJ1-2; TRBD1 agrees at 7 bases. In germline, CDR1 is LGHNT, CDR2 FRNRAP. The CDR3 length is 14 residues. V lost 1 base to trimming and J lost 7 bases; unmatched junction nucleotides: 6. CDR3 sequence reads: CASGLETGIGGYTF. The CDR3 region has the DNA TGTGCTAGTGGTTTGGAGACAGGGATTGGTGGCTACACCTTC.

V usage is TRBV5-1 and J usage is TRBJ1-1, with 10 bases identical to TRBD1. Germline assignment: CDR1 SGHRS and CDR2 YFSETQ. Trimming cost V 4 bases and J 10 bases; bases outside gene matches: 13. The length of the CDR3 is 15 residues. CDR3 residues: CASSLRTGGEQVAFF. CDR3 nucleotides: TGCGCCAGCAGCCTTCGGACAGGGGGAGAACAGGTAGCTTTCTTT.